This passage covers 20 T cell receptor beta chains from one sample sequenced in a study of beta chain features in type 1 diabetes. Sequencing targeted expressed TCRB transcripts, as all isolated RNA had been reverse transcribed. Clones were sequenced by immunoSEQ multiplex PCR, and TCRdb holds only the in-frame ones, with some missing. This sample carries about 260,000 clones, 55% to 70% of them seen once, and the ten largest clones take around 0.05%. Sequenced: naive CD4+ T cells from blood. The source is a man between 25 and 39 years old in good health.

This rearrangement joins TRBV30 to TRBJ1-1, with 7 bases lining up with TRBD1. The CDR3 extends over 14 amino acids. The V segment lost 4 bases and the J segment 10 bases; nucleotides outside the gene matches: 15. Germline V gene sequence: CDR1 GTSNPN, CDR2 SVGIG (reference sequence). This CDR3 is CAWTTPTGPSPAFF. In DNA form, the CDR3 reads TGTGCCTGGACCACCCCGACAGGGCCGTCCCCAGCTTTCTTT.

The sample holds one count of this clone. The chain combines TRBV7-2 with TRBJ2-5; 11 bases are a match to TRBD2. This CDR3 has 15 amino acids. After removal of 1 base from V and 6 bases from J, the junction contained 4 bases not matched to a gene. Germline lookup yields CDR1 SGHTA and CDR2 FQGNSA. The CDR3 spells CASSLVLAGGQTQYF. For the CDR3, the DNA is TGTGCCAGCAGCTTAGTCCTAGCGGGGGGCCAGACCCAGTACTTC. Full variable domain (outside the CDR3, taken from reference TRBV7-2 and TRBJ2-5): GAGVSQSPSNKVTEKGKDVELRCDPISGHTALYWYRQSLGQGLEFLIYFQGNSAPDKSGLPSDRFSAERTGGSVSTLTIQRTQQEDSAVYLCASSLVLAGGQTQYFGPGTRLLVL.

The rearrangement joins TRBV29-1 to TRBJ1-1; TRBD1 is a possible D gene (5 bases). The V end lost 4 bases, the J end lost 1 base, and 10 bases lay between the germline ends. Per the germline V gene, CDR1 is SQVTM and CDR2 is ANQGSEA. The CDR3 is made up of 13 amino acids. The CDR3 coding sequence is TGCAGCGTTGCCGGGGACTCGAACACTGAAGCTTTCTTT. As protein: CSVAGDSNTEAFF.

J is TRBJ2-3 and V is TRBV9, with 7 bases aligning to TRBD2. The CDR3 is 16 residues long. Per germline, CDR1 SGDLS and CDR2 YYNGEE. V shed 4 bases, J shed 3 bases, and the junction held 11 bases outside the gene matches. The CDR3 loop reads CASSTTSRGGTDTQYF. The CDR3 DNA is TGTGCCAGCAGCACGACTAGCCGGGGAGGGACAGATACGCAGTATTTT.

This clone has only a few counts. V and J are TRBV12-5 and TRBJ2-5; 8 bases map to TRBD1. Germline V CDR1 and CDR2: LGHNT, FRNRAP. The CDR3 totals 17 residues. V gave up 1 base and J gave up 0 bases; unmatched junction bases: 7. CDR3 sequence reads: CASGLGLRTGHQETQYF. As DNA, the CDR3 is TGTGCTAGTGGTTTGGGCCTCCGGACAGGGCACCAAGAGACCCAGTACTTC.

The CDR3 coding sequence is TGTGCCAGCAGCCAAGTAAGGGGCGGGGTCACCGGGGAGCTGTTTTTT. It translates to CASSQVRGGVTGELFF. The chain employs TRBV4-2 and TRBJ2-2, with D possibly being TRBD2 (6 bases). The CDR3 runs to 16 residues. Trimming took off 1 base at V and 4 bases at J, with 13 bases between the two ends. Germline V gene lookup returns CDR1 LGHNA and CDR2 YNFKEQ.

The chain's CDR3 is CAISTGLGELFF. In DNA form, the CDR3 reads TGTGCCATCAGTACGGGACTCGGGGAGCTGTTTTTT. This rearrangement joins TRBV10-3 to TRBJ2-2, with a possible D match to TRBD2 (6 bases). This CDR3 spans 12 amino acids. In germline, CDR1 is ENHRY, CDR2 SYGVKD. Trimming took off 5 bases at V and 7 bases at J, with 8 bases between the two ends.

This clone was detected only once. The rearrangement uses TRBV30 and TRBJ2-3, with 7 bases lining up with TRBD1. CDR1 is GTSNPN, CDR2 SVGIG, per germline (reference sequence). V was pared by 3 bases and J by 3 bases, with 9 bases of the junction left unmatched. This CDR3 region has 15 residues. CDR3 amino acids: CAWSPQGSGTDTQYF. The CDR3 DNA reads TGTGCCTGGAGCCCACAGGGGAGTGGGACAGATACGCAGTATTTT.

The rearrangement joins TRBV30 to TRBJ1-1; D not certain. The CDR3 consists of 14 residues. The germline V gene encodes CDR1 GTSNPN and CDR2 SVGIG (reference sequence). V lost 4 bases, J lost 4 bases, and 16 bases lay in between. The CDR3 region is CAWISRLWGTEAFF. CDR3 coding DNA: TGTGCCTGGATTTCCCGCCTATGGGGCACTGAAGCTTTCTTT.

This clone has a handful of counts. The CDR3 reads CASSLWTSEQETQYF. The CDR3 bases are TGTGCCAGCAGCTTGTGGACTAGCGAGCAAGAGACCCAGTACTTC. The chain joins TRBV11-2 to TRBJ2-5; 9 bases align to TRBD2. V shed 3 bases, J shed 2 bases, and the junction held 4 bases outside the gene matches. The CDR3 length is 15 residues. CDR1 is SGHAT and CDR2 is FQNNGV in the germline V gene.

The rearrangement links TRBV7-2 to TRBJ2-1; either TRBD1 or TRBD2 may supply D (5 bases each). The ends were cut back, 1 base at V and 5 bases at J, with 9 bases in the middle. CDR3 length: 14 amino acids. Germline V gene data show CDR1 as SGHTA and CDR2 as FQGNSA. The CDR3, as DNA: TGTGCCAGCAGCTTAGTCGTGGGGGACAATGAGCAGTTCTTC. This translates into CASSLVVGDNEQFF.

The chain uses TRBV29-1 and TRBJ2-7, with no clear D. CDR1 SQVTM and CDR2 ANQGSEA come from the germline V gene. The V gene lost 7 bases and the J gene lost 6 bases, with 22 bases spanning the gap. The CDR3 length is 14 residues. The CDR3 loop is CSARWGGFFGEQYF. CDR3 nucleotides: TGCAGCGCCCGTTGGGGTGGCTTTTTCGGCGAGCAGTACTTC.

The V call is TRBV29-1, the J call TRBJ1-2, with TRBD1 matching over 7 bases. V lost 5 bases and J lost 5; bases outside the gene matches: 5. From germline, CDR1 is SQVTM and CDR2 ANQGSEA. The CDR3 runs 12 residues. In DNA, the CDR3 is TGCAGCGTTCAAACAGGGGATTATGGCTACACCTTC. Its translation is CSVQTGDYGYTF.

The chain uses TRBV25-1 and TRBJ2-2; 8 nucleotides agree with TRBD1. CDR1 and CDR2 from the germline V gene are MGHDK and SYGVNS. V was clipped by 4 bases and J by 7 bases; unmatched bases: 5. This CDR3 has 14 amino acids. The CDR3 spells CASSGTGFDGELFF. For the CDR3, the DNA is TGTGCCAGCAGTGGGACAGGGTTTGACGGGGAGCTGTTTTTT. Based on the CDR3 plus reference TRBV25-1 and TRBJ2-2, the full variable domain is EADIYQTPRYLVIGTGKKITLECSQTMGHDKMYWYQQDPGMELHLIHYSYGVNSTEKGDLSSESTVSRIRTEHFPLTLESARPSHTSQYLCASSGTGFDGELFFGEGSRLTVL.

The V gene is TRBV25-1, the J gene TRBJ2-1, with 13 nucleotides matching TRBD2. J gave up 6 bases and V 5 bases, and 10 bases lay outside the gene matches. Germline V lookup: CDR1 MGHDK, CDR2 SYGVNS. The length of the CDR3 is 17 residues. The DNA of the CDR3 is TGTGCCAGCAGTCCCTTCGGGGGACTAGCGGGACCCAATGAGCAGTTCTTC. Its protein is CASSPFGGLAGPNEQFF.

This clone was seen a single time. This rearrangement joins TRBV7-2 to TRBJ2-7; the match to TRBD2 covers 15 bases. This CDR3 has 15 amino acids. V dropped 6 bases and J dropped 5; count of bases not matched to a gene: 5. Germline CDR1 and CDR2: SGHTA and FQGNSA. The CDR3 sequence is CASRPGLAGGHEQYF. The CDR3 DNA reads TGTGCCAGCAGACCCGGACTAGCGGGAGGGCACGAGCAGTACTTC.

The chain carries TRBV29-1 and TRBJ2-3; D call uncertain. This CDR3 spans 13 amino acids. V dropped 8 bases and J dropped 2 bases, with 14 bases sitting between them. CDR1 SQVTM and CDR2 ANQGSEA come from the germline V gene. CDR3 protein: CSSQLRSTDTQYF. For the CDR3, the DNA is TGCAGCTCTCAGCTGAGGTCCACAGATACGCAGTATTTT.

The rearrangement links TRBV19 to TRBJ1-1; the D gene is possibly TRBD1 (5 bases). This CDR3 region has 12 residues. Trimming cost V 6 bases and J 11 bases, with 16 bases left between them. CDR1 is LNHDA, CDR2 SQIVND, per germline (reference sequence). This chain's CDR3 is CASRRDPSKAFF. The CDR3, as DNA: TGTGCCAGTAGGAGGGACCCCTCAAAGGCTTTCTTT.

This clone appeared a few times. The chain recombines TRBV30 with TRBJ1-3, with D unresolved. This CDR3 spans 13 amino acids. The germline V gene has CDR1 GTSNPN and CDR2 SVGIG (reference sequence). Deletions cut 5 bases from V and 0 bases from J, with 8 bases between. The chain's CDR3 is CAWDGLSGNTIYF. CDR3 nucleotide sequence: TGTGCCTGGGACGGACTCTCTGGAAACACCATATATTTT.

The V gene is TRBV15, the J gene TRBJ1-4; possible D gene TRBD1, 6 bases. Germline CDR1 and CDR2: LNHNV and YYDKDF (reference sequence). This CDR3 has 16 amino acids. Trimming pared 0 bases from V and 8 bases from J, leaving 16 bases between. Here the CDR3 reads CATSREQGGIGEKLFF. CDR3 coding DNA: TGTGCCACCAGCAGAGAACAGGGAGGGATAGGAGAAAAACTGTTTTTT.